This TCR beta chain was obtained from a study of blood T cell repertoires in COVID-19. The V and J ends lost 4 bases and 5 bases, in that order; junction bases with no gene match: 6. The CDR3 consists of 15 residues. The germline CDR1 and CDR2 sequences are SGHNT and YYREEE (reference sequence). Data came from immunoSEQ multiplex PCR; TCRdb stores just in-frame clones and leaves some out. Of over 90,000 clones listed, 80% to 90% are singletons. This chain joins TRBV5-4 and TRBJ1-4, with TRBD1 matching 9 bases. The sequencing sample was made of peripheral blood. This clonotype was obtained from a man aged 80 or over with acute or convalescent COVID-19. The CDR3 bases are TGTGCCAGCAGCCCCTCCGGGACAGGGAATGAAAAACTGTTTTTT. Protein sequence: CASSPSGTGNEKLFF.